Listed here is a single T cell receptor (beta chain). Its antigen remains unidentified. Gene names are the mouse ones. The read ends 1 residue before the CDR3 terminus; that terminus is restored from the germline J gene. The data belong to a study of tissue T cells after allogeneic stem cell transplantation. The protocol was immunoSEQ multiplex PCR, while the TCRdb copy is restricted to in-frame clones and leaves out a portion. The sample holds over 45,000 clones, about three quarters seen once. This CDR3 is 14 amino acids long. CDR1 and CDR2 from the germline V gene are KGHPV and FQNQEV (reference sequence). The ends lost 6 bases at V and 1 base at J; junction bases unmatched: 2. Whole-study findings and limits: Only a limited share of tissue TCRs appeared in blood or spleen. Limitations included a small, clinically heterogeneous cohort and limited sampling depth. Anatomically similar tissues had similar TCR repertoires within each patient.

The sample consisted of sorted cells pooled from one or two spleens. The rearrangement uses TRBV26 and TRBJ1-3; 8 bases agree with TRBD1. This clonotype was obtained from a pool of C57BL/6 mice in good health. The CDR3 reads CASRQGGSGNTLYF. The sequenced CDR3 bases are TGTGCCAGCAGACAGGGGGGATCTGGAAATACGCTCTAT.